These 22 T cell receptor beta chains originate from one sample sequenced in a study of cytomegalovirus exposure and HLA in healthy donors. Primers: 60 Vbeta forward and 13 Jbeta reverse. Sequencing used immunoSEQ multiplex PCR; TCRdb keeps in-frame clones, though not all of them. The sample has more than 50,000 clones, and its top ten clones hold approximately 8.9%. Sequencing was done on a sample of PBMCs. Receptor source: a man aged 50 to 59 in good health and CMV-seropositive.

The chain carries TRBV7-3 and TRBJ2-1, with 10 bases matching TRBD2. Germline assignment: CDR1 SGHTA and CDR2 FQGTGA. V lost 5 bases to trimming and J lost 5 bases; unmatched junction nucleotides: 9. The CDR3 is 16 residues long. The DNA for the CDR3 is TGTGCCAGCAGCAGACGGACTAGCGGAAAACACAATGAGCAGTTCTTC. Translation gives CASSRRTSGKHNEQFF.

The CDR3 spells CAWKAGSSRGNTIYF. Here the CDR3 DNA reads TGTGCCTGGAAGGCGGGGTCTTCCAGGGGAAACACCATATATTTT. The J gene is TRBJ1-3, the V gene TRBV30; D ambiguous. V lost 4 bases and J 4 bases, leaving 17 bases between the germline ends. The CDR3 runs 15 residues. The germline V gene has CDR1 GTSNPN and CDR2 SVGIG (reference sequence).

V is TRBV5-1 and J is TRBJ2-3; 10 nucleotides agree with TRBD2. V lost 6 bases to trimming and J lost 0 bases; unmatched junction nucleotides: 4. CDR1 is SGHRS, CDR2 YFSETQ, per germline. The CDR3 extends over 15 amino acids. The CDR3 DNA reads TGCGCCAGCAATCTAGCGGGAGCCAGCACAGATACGCAGTATTTT. This gives the protein CASNLAGASTDTQYF.

The chain recombines TRBV19 with TRBJ1-5; maybe TRBD1 (5 bases). This CDR3 comprises 14 residues. The V gene lost 6 bases and the J gene lost 7 bases, with 16 bases spanning the gap. Germline V gives CDR1 LNHDA, CDR2 SQIVND (reference sequence). The chain's CDR3 is CASSTDRATQPQHF. The CDR3 DNA reads as TGTGCCAGTAGCACCGACAGAGCAACCCAGCCCCAGCATTTT.

The chain carries TRBV4-3 and TRBJ2-1; the match to TRBD2 covers 11 bases. Losses at the gene ends were 0 bases for V and 7 bases for J; bases not matched to a gene: 8. Germline CDR1 reads LGHNA; CDR2 reads YSLEER. CDR3 length: 17 amino acids. CDR3 bases: TGCGCCAGCAGCCAAGATTTATTACTAGCGGGAGTGAATGAGCAGTTCTTC. It encodes CASSQDLLLAGVNEQFF.

In regard to this clone: Within the sample, other DNA sequences also encode this same CDR3. Here the CDR3 DNA reads TGTGCCTGGTCGGCAGGGGTGAACACTGAAGCTTTCTTT. Amino acid sequence: CAWSAGVNTEAFF. The rearrangement joins TRBV30 to TRBJ1-1; perhaps TRBD1 as D (6 bases). The germline V gene encodes CDR1 GTSNPN and CDR2 SVGIG (reference sequence). V lost 5 bases and J 0 bases, leaving 10 bases between the germline ends. CDR3 length: 13 amino acids.

The J gene is TRBJ1-5, the V gene TRBV4-2, with D unresolved. The germline CDR1 and CDR2 sequences are LGHNA and YNFKEQ. This CDR3 contains 15 residues. The germline V and J ends were trimmed by 0 bases and 3 bases, with 9 bases remaining between them. In DNA form, the CDR3 reads TGTGCCAGCAGCCAAGATCTACAGTCCAATCAGCCCCAGCATTTT. The encoded protein is CASSQDLQSNQPQHF.

V gene TRBV2 combines with J gene TRBJ1-6, with a possible D match to TRBD1 (6 bases). Deletions cut 7 bases from V and 7 bases from J, with 11 bases between. The CDR3 consists of 13 residues. Germline V CDR1 and CDR2: SNHLY, FYNNEI. DNA of the CDR3: TGTGCCAGCAAGCCAGGGGAGAATTCACCCCTCCACTTT. This sequence encodes CASKPGENSPLHF.

V is TRBV19 and J is TRBJ2-7, with D maybe TRBD1 (5 bases). V was clipped by 5 bases and J by 7 bases, with 9 bases between them. This CDR3 region has 11 residues. The V gene's germline CDR1 is LNHDA and CDR2 SQIVND (reference sequence). DNA for the CDR3: TGTGCCAGTAGTTTCGACAGAGAGCAGTACTTC. This sequence encodes CASSFDREQYF.

This chain joins TRBV6-1 and TRBJ2-7, with 8 bases fitting TRBD1. The CDR3 has 14 amino acids. Trimming cost V 6 bases and J 5 bases; bases outside gene matches: 9. Per germline, CDR1 MNHNS and CDR2 SASEGT. For the CDR3, the DNA is TGTGCCAGCAGGGATTGGACAGGGAATAACGAGCAGTACTTC. Protein: CASRDWTGNNEQYF.

The rearrangement links TRBV30 to TRBJ1-2; D gene uncertain. The germline V and J ends were trimmed by 7 bases and 8 bases, with 17 bases remaining between them. This CDR3 region has 12 residues. Germline V gene data show CDR1 as GTSNPN and CDR2 as SVGIG (reference sequence). The CDR3: CALKEGVYGYTF. The CDR3, as DNA: TGTGCCTTGAAAGAAGGAGTTTACGGCTACACCTTC.

The V gene is TRBV2, the J gene TRBJ2-1; TRBD2 aligns across 9 bases. Germline values: CDR1 SNHLY, CDR2 FYNNEI. CDR3 length: 11 amino acids. The V gene end was trimmed by 11 bases and the J gene end by 8 bases; junction bases not matched to a gene: 4. The chain's CDR3 is CAGGTSHEQFF. CDR3 nucleotide sequence: TGTGCCGGGGGGACTAGCCATGAGCAGTTCTTC.

The V gene is TRBV9, the J gene TRBJ2-2; D uncertain. The CDR3 is 14 amino acids. The germline V gene has CDR1 SGDLS and CDR2 YYNGEE. The ends were cut back, 4 bases at V and 7 bases at J, with 14 bases in the middle. CDR3 nucleotide sequence: TGTGCCAGCAGCTTCAGCGCTCTCGTCGGGGAGCTGTTTTTT. Translated: CASSFSALVGELFF. Looking up the rest from reference TRBV9 and TRBJ2-2 gives the full variable domain: DSGVTQTPKHLITATGQRVTLRCSPRSGDLSVYWYQQSLDQGLQFLIQYYNGEERAKGNILERFSAQQFPDLHSELNLSSLELGDSALYFCASSFSALVGELFFGEGSRLTVL.

V and J are TRBV4-1 and TRBJ2-7; tentatively, D is TRBD2 (7 bases). V was clipped by 4 bases and J by 4 bases, with 23 bases between them. CDR1 and CDR2 from the germline V gene are MGHRA and YSYEKL. The CDR3 totals 17 residues. CDR3 sequence reads: CASSLIWGREKGYEQYF. The CDR3 nucleotides read TGCGCCAGCAGCCTTATCTGGGGGCGGGAGAAAGGGTACGAGCAGTACTTC.

The chain recombines TRBV9 with TRBJ2-5; TRBD2 agrees at 8 bases. V was pared by 3 bases and J by 2 bases, with 9 bases of the junction left unmatched. The CDR3 totals 16 residues. Germline CDR1 SGDLS, CDR2 YYNGEE. The CDR3 bases are TGTGCCAGCAGCGCCCTGAGGGCGGGAGGACAAGAGACCCAGTACTTC. The encoded protein is CASSALRAGGQETQYF.

The CDR3 is CASSPVLQATGYTF. CDR3 nucleotide sequence: TGTGCCAGCAGCCCTGTTCTTCAGGCGACGGGCTACACCTTC. The chain joins TRBV7-9 to TRBJ1-2; D unresolved. V was cut by 5 bases and J by 8 bases, with 18 bases left in between. This CDR3 spans 14 amino acids. CDR1 and CDR2 from the germline V gene are SEHNR and FQNEAQ (reference sequence).

V gene TRBV11-1 combines with J gene TRBJ1-2; D is uncertain. The V and J ends lost 1 base and 7 bases respectively, with 7 bases between them. Germline values: CDR1 SGHAT, CDR2 FQDESV (reference sequence). CDR3 length: 12 residues. CDR3: CASSLDGVGYTF. The CDR3 DNA is TGTGCCAGCAGCTTAGACGGGGTTGGCTACACCTTC.

V usage is TRBV18 and J usage is TRBJ1-1; D is ambiguous. Germline CDR1 reads KGHSH; CDR2 reads LQKENI. Deletions cut 0 bases from V and 0 bases from J, with 11 bases between. The CDR3 length is 16 residues. DNA of the CDR3: TGTGCCAGCTCACCACCCCACAGCTTAATGAACACTGAAGCTTTCTTT. This gives the protein CASSPPHSLMNTEAFF.

The V gene is TRBV18, the J gene TRBJ2-1; possibly TRBD2 for D (6 bases). Between the trimmed V and J ends, which lost 3 bases and 2 bases, there was a span of 14 bases. CDR3 size: 16 residues. Germline V gives CDR1 KGHSH, CDR2 LQKENI. The DNA of the CDR3 is TGTGCCAGCTCACCCACCGGGGGTAGGACCTACAATGAGCAGTTCTTC. This sequence encodes CASSPTGGRTYNEQFF.

The chain carries TRBV30 and TRBJ2-7; D is ambiguous. The ends were cut back, 0 bases at V and 9 bases at J, with 9 bases in the middle. This CDR3 has 11 residues. Per the germline V gene, CDR1 is GTSNPN and CDR2 is SVGIG (reference sequence). DNA for the CDR3: TGTGCCTGGAGTGTCAGTCTCTTGCAGTACTTC. As protein: CAWSVSLLQYF. The entire variable domain, with the rest obtained from reference TRBV30 and TRBJ2-7, is as follows: SQTIHQWPATLVQPVGSPLSLECTVEGTSNPNLYWYRQAAGRGLQLLFYSVGIGQISSEVPQNLSASRPQDRQFILSSKKLLLSDSGFYLCAWSVSLLQYFGPGTRLTVT.

The gene calls are TRBV4-3 and TRBJ1-2, with TRBD1 identical over 9 bases. The germline gives CDR1 LGHNA, CDR2 YSLEER. V gave up 4 bases and J gave up 8 bases; unmatched junction bases: 5. The CDR3 extends over 13 amino acids. The CDR3 region has the DNA TGCGCCAGCAGCCTAACCGGGACAGGGGGCTACACCTTC. Amino acid sequence: CASSLTGTGGYTF.

The rearrangement links TRBV9 to TRBJ2-1, with 9 bases lining up with TRBD2. CDR1 is SGDLS, CDR2 YYNGEE, per germline. The junction had 4 bases not matched to a gene; V was cut back by 1 base and J by 5 bases. CDR3 size: 15 residues. In DNA, the CDR3 is TGTGCCAGCAGCGTATATAGCGGGGGAGACAATGAGCAGTTCTTC. Its translation is CASSVYSGGDNEQFF.